The rows below give T cell receptor beta chains drawn from one sample of a study of blood T cell repertoires in COVID-19. TCRdb keeps only in-frame clones here, not all; method: immunoSEQ multiplex PCR. The sample gives a few hundred thousand clones, around 87% of which show up once; 5.2% is in the top ten. Sample: peripheral blood. All receptors come from a woman in her sixties or seventies with COVID-19, enrolled during active disease. The CDR3 runs from the conserved cysteine through the conserved F or W. The order of the fields is D gene, clone size, V gene, J gene, CDR3 protein, CDR3 DNA. D genes are given only for firm matches. Rows give clone size only sometimes, using once, few, many, or a class for an expanded clone.

NA	NA	TRBV10-1	TRBJ2-1	CASSLGRDEQFF	TGCGCCAGCAGTCTTGGCAGGGATGAGCAGTTCTTC
TRBD2	once	TRBV9	TRBJ2-7	CASSESGREYEQYF	TGTGCCAGCAGCGAGAGCGGGAGGGAATACGAGCAGTACTTC
TRBD2	NA	TRBV29-1	TRBJ2-1	CSAQTSGYNEQFF	TGCAGCGCCCAGACTAGCGGATACAATGAGCAGTTCTTC
TRBD1	NA	TRBV27	TRBJ1-1	CASTRGGTGVGTEAFF	TGTGCCAGCACCCGAGGGGGCACAGGGGTGGGCACTGAAGCTTTCTTT
TRBD1	NA	TRBV28	TRBJ1-6	CASSLDGQGAPLHF	TGTGCCAGCAGTTTAGATGGACAGGGGGCACCCCTCCACTTT
NA	NA	TRBV6-5	TRBJ2-7	CASTRGTLVSYEQYF	TGTGCCAGCACGCGGGGCACCTTAGTCTCCTACGAGCAGTACTTC
NA	NA	TRBV5-4	TRBJ2-1	CASSPFSGENYNEQFF	TGTGCCAGCAGCCCCTTTTCGGGAGAGAACTACAATGAGCAGTTCTTC
TRBD1	NA	TRBV7-2	TRBJ1-2	CASSLRAGGGYTF	TGTGCCAGCAGCTTAAGGGCAGGGGGAGGCTACACCTTC
NA	once	TRBV5-6	TRBJ1-5	CASSLSGNQPQHF	TGTGCCAGCAGCTTGTCGGGGAATCAGCCCCAGCATTTT
TRBD2	NA	TRBV6-6	TRBJ2-6	CASSRGLAKKYLSGANVLTF	TGTGCCAGCAGTCGGGGACTAGCCAAAAAATACCTCTCTGGGGCCAACGTCCTGACTTTC
TRBD1	few	TRBV11-3	TRBJ2-7	CASSSGTGGSEQYF	TGTGCCAGCAGCTCGGGGACAGGGGGCTCCGAGCAGTACTTC
TRBD2	NA	TRBV7-9	TRBJ2-1	CASSSQAGGLGYNEQFF	TGTGCCAGCAGCTCTCAAGCGGGAGGGTTAGGCTACAATGAGCAGTTCTTC
TRBD1	NA	TRBV7-2	TRBJ1-5	CASSSDRGFIQPQHF	TGTGCCAGCAGCTCAGACAGGGGCTTCATTCAGCCCCAGCATTTT
NA	NA	TRBV6-1	TRBJ2-7	CASSESWWRSSYEQYF	TGTGCCAGCAGTGAAAGTTGGTGGAGGAGTTCCTACGAGCAGTACTTC
TRBD1	once	TRBV6-6	TRBJ2-6	CASSPPGTAPSGANVLTF	TGTGCCAGCAGTCCACCTGGGACAGCCCCCTCTGGGGCCAACGTCCTGACTTTC
NA	NA	TRBV30	TRBJ2-5	CAWSVRGGAVRETQYF	TGTGCCTGGAGTGTACGAGGTGGGGCGGTTAGAGAGACCCAGTACTTC
TRBD2	once	TRBV4-1	TRBJ2-5	CASSQGVGLAVQETQYF	TGCGCCAGCAGCCAAGGGGTGGGACTAGCGGTCCAAGAGACCCAGTACTTC
TRBD2	few	TRBV3-1/TRBV3-2	TRBJ2-7	CASSQDAPSGVSEQYF	TGTGCCAGCAGCCAAGATGCCCCTAGCGGAGTCTCCGAGCAGTACTTC
NA	NA	TRBV28	TRBJ1-1	CASSEEVEGAFF	TGTGCCAGCAGCGAGGAAGTGGAGGGAGCTTTCTTT
TRBD2	NA	TRBV7-8	TRBJ2-3	CASIYREGTDTQYF	TGTGCCAGCATCTACCGGGAGGGCACAGATACGCAGTATTTT
TRBD1	NA	TRBV28	TRBJ1-2	CASSQPRGLGYTF	TGTGCCAGCAGTCAACCTAGGGGGCTAGGCTACACCTTC
NA	NA	TRBV28	TRBJ1-1	CASSLIEGEAFF	TGTGCCAGCAGTTTAATTGAGGGTGAAGCTTTCTTT
NA	NA	TRBV5-6	TRBJ2-2	CASSRSIGELFF	TGTGCCAGCAGCAGGAGTATCGGGGAGCTGTTTTTT
TRBD2	NA	TRBV19	TRBJ2-1	CASSSLASGRATQFF	TGTGCCAGTAGTAGCCTGGCTAGCGGGAGGGCCACGCAGTTCTTC
TRBD1	NA	TRBV7-2	TRBJ1-2	CASSRDRVGGYTF	TGTGCCAGCAGCCGGGACAGGGTGGGTGGCTACACCTTC
NA	NA	TRBV7-9	TRBJ2-7	CASSSAAYEQYF	TGTGCCAGCAGCTCTGCGGCCTACGAGCAGTACTTC
NA	many	TRBV27	TRBJ1-4	CASRGHSNEKLFF	TGTGCCAGTAGGGGACATTCTAATGAAAAACTGTTTTTT